The 32 T cell receptor beta chains below all came from one sample that was sequenced in a study of CXCR3-negative and CXCR3-positive naive CD8 T cells. Study-level findings and limits: CXCR3-positive naive cells had TRB CDR3s that were more hydrophobic than CXCR3-negative naive cells had.

Via 5' RACE with UMI labels, TRB cDNA libraries were prepared. TCRdb re-called the 5' RACE reads; every CDR3 protein appears as one record, without DNA. The table counts under 85,000 distinct CDR3 sequences; 0.62% lies in the top ten. These receptors are not linked to any known antigen. The sequenced material came from naive CXCR3+ CD8+ T cells from blood. Subset described: CD45RO-CCR7+CD27+CD95- naive CD8+ T cells expressing CXCR3 (TNR3+). All receptors come from a human donor in good health. Some clones in this sample may be carry-over from other donors' samples.

This rearrangement joins TRBV21-1 to TRBJ2-7; TCRdb designates TRBD1, a call that cannot be tested without DNA. TRBV21-1 is flagged as a pseudogene. The CDR3 is 13 residues long. The CDR3 sequence: CASSKRQGTEQYF.

This chain links TRBV15 with TRBJ1-5. The CDR3 sequence is 15 residues long. Germline V lookup: CDR1 LNHNV, CDR2 YYDKDF (reference sequence). The CDR3: CATSRDKGLVQPQHF.

The chain links TRBV6-5 to TRBJ1-2. The length of the CDR3 is 14 residues. Germline V gene lookup returns CDR1 MNHEY and CDR2 SVGAGI. CDR3 amino acids: CASSSAPSLYGYTF.

The chain uses TRBV7-8 and TRBJ2-7; the TCRdb D gene call, TRBD2, has no DNA to confirm it. The CDR3 runs to 15 residues. Germline V CDR1 and CDR2: SGHVS, FQNEAQ. The CDR3 sequence is CASSLGAGPANEQYF. Full variable domain (remainder filled in from reference TRBV7-8 and TRBJ2-7): GAGVSQSPRYKVAKRGQDVALRCDPISGHVSLFWYQQALGQGPEFLTYFQNEAQLDKSGLPSDRFFAERPEGSVSTLKIQRTQQEDSAVYLCASSLGAGPANEQYFGPGTRLTVT.

CDR3 amino acids: CASSLMGTGNTGELFF. This rearrangement joins TRBV27 to TRBJ2-2; without DNA, the TCRdb call of TRBD1 cannot be checked. Germline V lookup: CDR1 MNHEY, CDR2 SMNVEV (reference sequence). The CDR3 spans 16 residues.

V is TRBV6-6 and J is TRBJ2-1; TCRdb calls TRBD1, which cannot be checked without DNA. This CDR3 contains 19 residues. Germline CDR1 MNHNY, CDR2 SVGAGI (reference sequence). The CDR3 reads CASSYSMIRDRGNYNEQFF.

This sequence joins TRBV20-1 and TRBJ2-7; TCRdb lists TRBD1, though no DNA is available to test this call. CDR3 length: 15 residues. Germline V gene data show CDR1 as DFQATT and CDR2 as SNEGSKA (reference sequence). CDR3 amino acids: CSATGQNPLFYEQYF.

This chain links TRBV20-1 with TRBJ2-1. This CDR3 is 14 amino acids long. Per the germline V gene, CDR1 is DFQATT and CDR2 is SNEGSKA (reference sequence). The CDR3 region is CSANGEASYNEQFF.

The V call is TRBV7-8, the J call TRBJ2-7; TCRdb's assignment of TRBD2 cannot be checked, as there is no DNA. The CDR3 contains 14 residues. CDR1 SGHVS and CDR2 FQNEAQ come from the germline V gene. CDR3: CASSLLLAGHEQYF. The variable domain in full, completed from reference TRBV7-8 and TRBJ2-7, reads GAGVSQSPRYKVAKRGQDVALRCDPISGHVSLFWYQQALGQGPEFLTYFQNEAQLDKSGLPSDRFFAERPEGSVSTLKIQRTQQEDSAVYLCASSLLLAGHEQYFGPGTRLTVT.

The CDR3 sequence: CASSPPSGHLYGYTF. The chain couples TRBV6-2 or TRBV6-3 to TRBJ1-2; as DNA is missing, the TRBD1 call by TCRdb cannot be tested. This CDR3 contains 15 residues. From germline, CDR1 is MNHEY and CDR2 SVGEGT.

The chain joins TRBV20-1 to TRBJ2-5; lacking DNA, the TRBD1 call made by TCRdb goes unchecked. This CDR3 comprises 15 residues. CDR1 DFQATT and CDR2 SNEGSKA come from the germline V gene (reference sequence). The CDR3: CSARDTGTAQETQYF.

The J gene is TRBJ2-1, the V gene TRBV7-9; TCRdb picks TRBD1, but there is no DNA to check that call. Per germline, CDR1 SEHNR and CDR2 FQNEAQ (reference sequence). The CDR3 consists of 16 residues. The CDR3: CASSLTGQGVYNEQFF.

This chain joins TRBV7-6 and TRBJ1-5. This CDR3 is 12 amino acids long. Germline CDR1 SGHVS, CDR2 FNYEAQ. CDR3 sequence reads: CASSRFNQPQHF.

The CDR3 here is CASSPGRRAKNIQYF. The chain joins TRBV21-1 to TRBJ2-4; TCRdb's assignment of TRBD2 cannot be checked, as there is no DNA. TRBV21-1 corresponds to a pseudogene. The CDR3 totals 15 residues.

The rearrangement uses TRBV6-2 or TRBV6-3 and TRBJ2-3; the D call of TRBD2 rests on TCRdb alone, since no DNA is present to check it. CDR1 and CDR2 (germline): MNHEY, SVGEGT. CDR3 length: 14 residues. CDR3 protein: CASSSGGATDTQYF.

The chain uses TRBV28 and TRBJ1-1. The CDR3 sequence is 11 residues long. Germline CDR1 is MDHEN and CDR2 is SYDVKM. CDR3 region: CASRRNTEAFF.

V gene TRBV5-1 combines with J gene TRBJ1-5; TCRdb's D call of TRBD1 is untestable without DNA. CDR1 is SGHRS, CDR2 YFSETQ, per germline. The CDR3 has 15 residues. CDR3: CASSLSGAESQPQHF. The whole variable domain, remainder taken from reference TRBV5-1 and TRBJ1-5, is KAGVTQTPRYLIKTRGQQVTLSCSPISGHRSVSWYQQTPGQGLQFLFEYFSETQRNKGNFPGRFSGRQFSNSRSEMNVSTLELGDSALYLCASSLSGAESQPQHFGDGTRLSIL.

The V call is TRBV5-1, the J call TRBJ2-5; TCRdb names TRBD2, which stays unverified in the absence of DNA. This CDR3 has 14 residues. Germline lookup yields CDR1 SGHRS and CDR2 YFSETQ. This CDR3 is CASSLSRGQETQYF.

V and J are TRBV4-3 and TRBJ2-1; as DNA is missing, the TRBD1 call by TCRdb cannot be tested. The CDR3 covers 17 residues. Germline assignment: CDR1 LGHNA and CDR2 YSLEER. CDR3 region: CASSQEGVQGTYNEQFF.

The genes are TRBV28 and TRBJ1-1; TCRdb's D call of TRBD1 is untestable without DNA. The CDR3 runs to 17 residues. Per the germline V gene, CDR1 is MDHEN and CDR2 is SYDVKM. CDR3 loop: CASSQPGQTLMNTEAFF.

V and J are TRBV6-5 and TRBJ1-1; absent DNA, TCRdb's TRBD1 call cannot be checked. Germline assignment: CDR1 MNHEY and CDR2 SVGAGI. The CDR3 loop spans 12 amino acids. CDR3: CASTDPGQIAFF.

This chain joins TRBV15 and TRBJ1-5; TCRdb returns TRBD1, unconfirmable since there is no DNA. CDR1 and CDR2 from the germline V gene are LNHNV and YYDKDF (reference sequence). The length of the CDR3 is 17 residues. The CDR3 region is CATSLNWRIGSNQPQHF.

The V and J genes are TRBV28 and TRBJ1-5; the D gene TCRdb calls, TRBD1, cannot be checked with no DNA. CDR1 MDHEN and CDR2 SYDVKM come from the germline V gene. The CDR3 consists of 14 residues. The CDR3 loop is CASSFDSVVQPQHF.

The CDR3: CSSIGGSHPEQFF. V usage is TRBV29-1 and J usage is TRBJ2-1; TCRdb names TRBD1, which stays unverified in the absence of DNA. The germline V gene has CDR1 SQVTM and CDR2 ANQGSEA. The CDR3 has 13 residues.

J is TRBJ1-5 and V is TRBV28; checking the TCRdb D call of TRBD1 is not possible without DNA. The CDR3 loop spans 14 amino acids. Germline V gene data show CDR1 as MDHEN and CDR2 as SYDVKM. CDR3 loop: CASSPQGLNQPQHF. Complete variable domain (other parts from reference TRBV28 and TRBJ1-5): DVKVTQSSRYLVKRTGEKVFLECVQDMDHENMFWYRQDPGLGLRLIYFSYDVKMKEKGDIPEGYSVSREKKERFSLILESASTNQTSMYLCASSPQGLNQPQHFGDGTRLSIL.

This sequence joins TRBV12-3 or TRBV12-4 and TRBJ2-6. The CDR3 has 16 amino acids. CDR3 protein: CASSRPGDSGANVLTF.

The J gene is TRBJ1-5, the V gene TRBV28; the D gene TCRdb calls, TRBD1, cannot be checked with no DNA. Germline CDR1 MDHEN, CDR2 SYDVKM. The CDR3 runs to 15 residues. This chain's CDR3 is CASSWDSSFNQHQHF. Full variable domain (outside the CDR3, taken from reference TRBV28 and TRBJ1-5): DVKVTQSSRYLVKRTGEKVFLECVQDMDHENMFWYRQDPGLGLRLIYFSYDVKMKEKGDIPEGYSVSREKKERFSLILESASTNQTSMYLCASSWDSSFNQHQHFGDGTRLSIL.

V and J are TRBV6-1 and TRBJ1-2; TCRdb lists TRBD1, though no DNA is available to test this call. There are 15 residues in the CDR3. Germline V gives CDR1 MNHNS, CDR2 SASEGT. CDR3 in amino acids: CASSYDREGAYGYTF.

This chain joins TRBV7-9 and TRBJ2-7; TCRdb calls TRBD2, which cannot be checked without DNA. The CDR3 runs 15 residues. The germline CDR1 and CDR2 sequences are SEHNR and FQNEAQ (reference sequence). CDR3 residues: CASSWGQNGGNEQYF.

The chain recombines TRBV5-1 with TRBJ2-7; the TCRdb D gene call, TRBD2, has no DNA to confirm it. Per the germline V gene, CDR1 is SGHRS and CDR2 is YFSETQ. The CDR3 extends over 14 amino acids. The CDR3 sequence: CASSLERKSYEQYF.

The chain employs TRBV6-2 or TRBV6-3 and TRBJ1-1; TCRdb names TRBD1, which stays unverified in the absence of DNA. This CDR3 region has 15 residues. The germline V gene has CDR1 MNHEY and CDR2 SVGEGT. The CDR3 loop is CASSYSVQMNTEAFF.

CDR3 loop: CASSSLAARSYNEQFF. The rearrangement uses TRBV28 and TRBJ2-1; TCRdb's assignment of TRBD2 cannot be checked, as there is no DNA. The CDR3 covers 16 residues. The germline CDR1 and CDR2 sequences are MDHEN and SYDVKM.